These 22 T cell receptor beta chains were sequenced from one sample in a study of blood T cells in healthy people across ages. The second PCR ran 7 to 11 cycles with a sample-barcoded 5' primer and J-beta primers. TCRdb reanalysed the 5' RACE reads using MiXCR and keeps one entry per CDR3 protein. The table lists some 920,000 distinct CDR3 sequences, roughly 51% of them singletons. The sequenced sample consisted of blood. Source of these receptors: a woman aged 60-70 years in good health.

The gene calls are TRBV20-1 and TRBJ2-5, with unresolved D. The CDR3 consists of 15 residues. CDR1 is DFQATT, CDR2 SNEGSKA, per germline (reference sequence). The germline V and J ends were trimmed by 0 bases and 0 bases, with 11 bases remaining between them. CDR3 sequence reads: CSARDPAKHQETQYF. The CDR3 region has the DNA TGCAGTGCTAGAGATCCCGCGAAACACCAAGAGACCCAGTACTTC.

Note on this clonotype: One end of the junction varies from germline; a read error may be responsible. The chain couples TRBV10-3 to TRBJ2-1; D not resolved. CDR3 length: 13 amino acids. Germline loops: CDR1 ENHRY, CDR2 SYGVKD. This chain's CDR3 is CTISEVDIGAQFF. DNA of the CDR3: TGTACCATCAGCGAAGTGGATATTGGCGCGCAGTTCTTC.

In this sample, this clonotype turned up a few times. The V gene is TRBV7-2, the J gene TRBJ2-3; D is uncertain. V gave up 5 bases and J gave up 6 bases, with 12 bases separating them. The CDR3 is 13 residues long. The V gene's germline CDR1 is SGHTA and CDR2 FQGNSA. DNA for the CDR3: TGTGCCAGCAGCCCGAACCTAGGGGATACGCAGTATTTT. As protein: CASSPNLGDTQYF. The variable domain in full, completed from reference TRBV7-2 and TRBJ2-3, reads GAGVSQSPSNKVTEKGKDVELRCDPISGHTALYWYRQSLGQGLEFLIYFQGNSAPDKSGLPSDRFSAERTGGSVSTLTIQRTQQEDSAVYLCASSPNLGDTQYFGPGTRLTVL.

This clonotype was observed a single time. This chain joins TRBV6-5 and TRBJ1-4; no firm D call. Trimming took 7 bases from V and 8 from J, leaving 17 bases between them. CDR3 size: 14 residues. The germline V gene has CDR1 MNHEY and CDR2 SVGAGI. CDR3 DNA sequence: TGTGCCAGCAAAAAGCAAGGAGTGCGGGAAAAACTGTTTTTT. It specifies CASKKQGVREKLFF.

The CDR3 nucleotides read TGCAGTGCGTCACCCCGGGACAGGGGCCTCTACGAGCAGTACTTC. As protein: CSASPRDRGLYEQYF. The chain uses TRBV20-1 and TRBJ2-7; TRBD1 agrees at 10 bases. The CDR3 totals 15 residues. Germline V gene sequence: CDR1 DFQATT, CDR2 SNEGSKA (reference sequence). V was clipped by 6 bases and J by 3 bases; unmatched bases: 11.

This clonotype occurred a few times. This chain joins TRBV4-2 and TRBJ2-5; D tentatively fits TRBD1 or TRBD2 (6 bases each). The germline V gene has CDR1 LGHNA and CDR2 YNFKEQ. The CDR3 sequence is 13 residues long. V was clipped by 2 bases and J by 11 bases, with 15 bases between them. The CDR3 protein is CASSQWRGNEQYF. The CDR3, as DNA: TGTGCCAGCAGCCAATGGAGGGGGAATGAGCAGTACTTC.

This chain links TRBV4-1 with TRBJ2-2; D not certain. This CDR3 spans 16 amino acids. The germline CDR1 and CDR2 sequences are MGHRA and YSYEKL. The V and J ends lost 1 base and 4 bases respectively, with 13 bases between them. The DNA for the CDR3 is TGCGCCAGCAGCCAAGTCCGACTTAGTTTCACCGGGGAGCTGTTTTTT. It specifies CASSQVRLSFTGELFF.

The chain joins TRBV7-2 to TRBJ2-1; possible D gene TRBD2, 6 bases. The V gene lost 7 bases and the J gene lost 2 bases, with 18 bases spanning the gap. The CDR3 contains 16 residues. Germline assignment: CDR1 SGHTA and CDR2 FQGNSA. DNA for the CDR3: TGTGCCAGCACCGTCGGAGGAGGCGGGACCTACAATGAGCAGTTCTTC. It specifies CASTVGGGGTYNEQFF.

The V gene is TRBV4-2, the J gene TRBJ2-3, with 9 bases fitting TRBD2. This CDR3 region has 16 residues. The germline CDR1 and CDR2 sequences are LGHNA and YNFKEQ. With V trimmed by 1 base and J by 4 bases, 6 bases remained unmatched. Here the CDR3 reads CASSQVRGGRADTQYF. CDR3 nucleotides: TGTGCCAGCAGCCAAGTCCGAGGCGGGAGGGCAGATACGCAGTATTTT.

V usage is TRBV20-1 and J usage is TRBJ2-3; 8 nucleotides align to TRBD2. CDR3 length: 19 amino acids. CDR1 DFQATT and CDR2 SNEGSKA come from the germline V gene (reference sequence). The J segment lost 0 bases and the V segment lost 6 bases, leaving 20 bases of the junction unmatched. The DNA for the CDR3 is TGCAGTGCCCCCCGCCAAGGTCTAGCGGGTGCCCTCAGCACAGATACGCAGTATTTT. This gives the protein CSAPRQGLAGALSTDTQYF.

The chain joins TRBV20-1 to TRBJ2-3, with unresolved D. Between the trimmed V and J ends, which lost 2 bases and 2 bases, there was a span of 8 bases. CDR1 and CDR2 from the germline V gene are DFQATT and SNEGSKA (reference sequence). The CDR3 is 13 residues long. CDR3 sequence reads: CSARQPHTDTQYF. The CDR3 coding sequence is TGCAGTGCTAGACAGCCCCACACAGATACGCAGTATTTT.

The V call is TRBV9, the J call TRBJ1-2; TRBD1 might be the D (6 bases). Trimming shortened V by 4 bases and J by 4 bases, and 14 bases separated the two germline ends. Germline V gives CDR1 SGDLS, CDR2 YYNGEE. This CDR3 has 14 amino acids. The DNA of the CDR3 is TGTGCCAGCAGCACCGTGGACAGCCGCTATGGCTACACCTTC. It translates to CASSTVDSRYGYTF.

CDR3 sequence (DNA): TGTGCCAGCAGTCTGGGGGACAGGGCAGAGACCCAGTACTTC. It translates to CASSLGDRAETQYF. The chain joins TRBV27 to TRBJ2-5; 9 bases fit TRBD1. After removal of 5 bases from V and 4 bases from J, the junction contained 5 bases not matched to a gene. CDR1 MNHEY and CDR2 SMNVEV come from the germline V gene (reference sequence). This CDR3 is 14 amino acids long.

This clonotype was counted only a few times. The V call is TRBV4-1, the J call TRBJ2-7; D is perhaps TRBD1 (5 bases). Per the germline V gene, CDR1 is MGHRA and CDR2 is YSYEKL. This CDR3 is 16 amino acids long. V lost 4 bases to trimming and J lost 2 bases, with 18 bases between them. The CDR3 nucleotides are TGCGCCAGCAGCCCAGGTGGGGCAGGACGCGCCTACGAGCAGTACTTC. Translated: CASSPGGAGRAYEQYF.

This clonotype is a singleton in its sample. The chain links TRBV20-1 to TRBJ2-3; a possible D gene is TRBD2 (5 bases). The CDR3 covers 13 residues. V lost 3 bases, J lost 7 bases, and 14 bases lay in between. In germline, CDR1 is DFQATT, CDR2 SNEGSKA (reference sequence). For the CDR3, the DNA is TGCAGTGCTAGGCCCCCTGGAGGTCATACGCAGTATTTT. Translation gives CSARPPGGHTQYF.

The CDR3 here is CASSHHEAGTRITEAFF. For the CDR3, the DNA is TGCGCCAGCAGCCACCATGAGGCCGGGACAAGGATCACTGAAGCTTTCTTT. The chain links TRBV4-1 to TRBJ1-1; a weak D match, TRBD1 (6 bases). The germline V and J ends were trimmed by 3 bases and 4 bases, with 21 bases remaining between them. The germline V gene encodes CDR1 MGHRA and CDR2 YSYEKL. This CDR3 region has 17 residues.

This clonotype was detected a few times. The DNA of the CDR3 is TGTGCCAGCAGTTACGCGGGAGCGAGAGATACGCAGTATTTT. Protein: CASSYAGARDTQYF. The rearrangement uses TRBV6-5 and TRBJ2-3, with 7 bases that match TRBD2. The CDR3 length is 14 residues. Germline CDR1 is MNHEY and CDR2 is SVGAGI. J gave up 5 bases and V 2 bases, and 4 bases lay outside the gene matches.

The CDR3: CASSQLTGGYEQYF. In nucleotides, the CDR3 is TGCGCCAGCAGCCAACTGACAGGGGGTTACGAGCAGTACTTC. The genes are TRBV4-1 and TRBJ2-4, with TRBD1 identical over 9 bases. The assigned J gene may be wrong: the sequence end matches TRBJ2-7 better. The CDR3 sequence is 14 residues long. Per the germline V gene, CDR1 is MGHRA and CDR2 is YSYEKL.

The rearrangement links TRBV4-1 to TRBJ2-5, with TRBD2 matching over 11 bases. The DNA end is a closer match to TRBJ2-7, so the J assignment may be wrong. The CDR3 extends over 18 amino acids. Germline CDR1 MGHRA, CDR2 YSYEKL. In nucleotides, the CDR3 is TGCGCCAGCAGCCAAGGAGCGACTAGCGGGGCCTATGAGTACGAGCAGTACTTC. Protein sequence: CASSQGATSGAYEYEQYF.

This clonotype was observed at least ten times. The chain uses TRBV12-3 or TRBV12-4 and TRBJ2-5, with D unclear. The CDR3 is 13 amino acids. Trimming left V 5 bases short and J 2 bases short, with 9 bases between. CDR3 sequence: CASSPQVQETQYF. Written as DNA, the CDR3 is TGTGCCAGCAGTCCCCAAGTACAAGAGACCCAGTACTTC.

Only a few counts were recorded for this clonotype. This chain links TRBV20-1 with TRBJ2-7; 7 nucleotides line up with TRBD2. Germline values: CDR1 DFQATT, CDR2 SNEGSKA (reference sequence). The CDR3 length is 13 residues. The junction had 5 bases not matched to a gene; V was cut back by 3 bases and J by 3 bases. The CDR3 nucleotides read TGCAGTGCTAGGTCTAGCGGATTCTACGAGCAGTACTTC. Encoded protein: CSARSSGFYEQYF.

This clonotype was detected a few times. The V and J genes are TRBV11-2 and TRBJ2-5; TRBD1 agrees at 8 bases. CDR3 size: 15 residues. The germline V gene encodes CDR1 SGHAT and CDR2 FQNNGV. J gave up 2 bases and V 4 bases, and 6 bases lay outside the gene matches. CDR3: CASSSDTGGQETQYF. In DNA form, the CDR3 reads TGTGCCAGCAGCTCGGACACAGGGGGACAAGAGACCCAGTACTTC.